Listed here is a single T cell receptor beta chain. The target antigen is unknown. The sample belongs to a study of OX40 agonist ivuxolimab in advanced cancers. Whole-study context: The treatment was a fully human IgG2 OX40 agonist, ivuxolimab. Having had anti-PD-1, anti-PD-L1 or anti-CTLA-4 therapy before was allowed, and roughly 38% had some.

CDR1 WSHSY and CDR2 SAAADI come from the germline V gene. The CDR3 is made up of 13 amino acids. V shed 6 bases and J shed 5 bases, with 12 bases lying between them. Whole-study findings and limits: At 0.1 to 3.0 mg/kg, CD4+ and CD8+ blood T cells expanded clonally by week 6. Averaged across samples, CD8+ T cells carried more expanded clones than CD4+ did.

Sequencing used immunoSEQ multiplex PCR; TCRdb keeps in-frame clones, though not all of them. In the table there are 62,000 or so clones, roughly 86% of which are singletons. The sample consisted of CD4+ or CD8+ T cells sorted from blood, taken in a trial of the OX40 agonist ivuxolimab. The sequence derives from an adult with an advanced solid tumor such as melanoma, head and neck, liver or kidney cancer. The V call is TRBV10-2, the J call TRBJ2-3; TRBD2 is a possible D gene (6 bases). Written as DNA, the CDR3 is TGCGCCAGCAGGCGGGATTGGAAAGATACGCAGTATTTT. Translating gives CASRRDWKDTQYF.